Listed here are 27 T cell receptor beta chains from one sample, sequenced in a study of blood T cell repertoires in COVID-19. TCRdb's copy holds only in-frame clones and misses some; the assay was immunoSEQ multiplex PCR. Of about 42,000 clones detected, roughly three quarters appear once; the ten largest clones hold more than 7.5%. Sequencing was performed on peripheral blood. Source of these receptors: a man in his 70s with active or convalescent COVID-19.

The table lists this clone with a count of one. V usage is TRBV9 and J usage is TRBJ2-4, with a weak D call TRBD2 (6 bases). Per the germline V gene, CDR1 is SGDLS and CDR2 is YYNGEE. V was pared by 0 bases and J by 0 bases, with 10 bases between. This CDR3 is 16 amino acids long. The CDR3 loop reads CASSVGRELAKNIQYF. CDR3 nucleotides: TGTGCCAGCAGCGTAGGGCGGGAACTAGCCAAAAACATTCAGTACTTC.

The CDR3 loop is CASSIRQGDGYTF. The CDR3 nucleotides read TGTGCCAGCAGTATACGACAGGGGGATGGCTACACCTTC. The rearrangement uses TRBV28 and TRBJ1-2; 9 bases align to TRBD1. The germline V gene has CDR1 MDHEN and CDR2 SYDVKM. Trimming cost V 5 bases and J 6 bases; bases outside gene matches: 4. This CDR3 is built from 13 residues.

The chain combines TRBV30 with TRBJ1-4; possibly TRBD1 for D (6 bases). This CDR3 comprises 12 residues. CDR1 is GTSNPN, CDR2 SVGIG, per germline (reference sequence). CDR3 sequence: CARGGSDEKLFF. The CDR3 DNA reads as TGTGCAAGGGGGGGGTCGGATGAAAAACTGTTTTTT.

This sequence joins TRBV18 and TRBJ2-1; 14 bases align to TRBD2. The ends lost 1 base at V and 13 bases at J; junction bases unmatched: 6. The CDR3 is 15 amino acids. CDR1 KGHSH and CDR2 LQKENI come from the germline V gene. In DNA form, the CDR3 reads TGTGCCAGCTCACCACAAGGGACTAGCGGGGGTACCCAGTTCTTC. Its translation is CASSPQGTSGGTQFF.

V usage is TRBV7-9 and J usage is TRBJ1-2; 8 bases match TRBD1. The length of the CDR3 is 12 residues. The V gene end was trimmed by 8 bases and the J gene end by 7 bases; junction bases not matched to a gene: 6. CDR1 and CDR2 (germline): SEHNR, FQNEAQ (reference sequence). This CDR3 reads CASGPGGTGYTF. CDR3 DNA: TGTGCCAGCGGGCCAGGGGGCACTGGCTACACCTTC.

This clone is medium-sized within its sample. The rearrangement joins TRBV2 to TRBJ1-4; D uncertain. The germline CDR1 and CDR2 sequences are SNHLY and FYNNEI. Trimming left V 1 base short and J 4 bases short, with 19 bases between. The CDR3 is made up of 18 amino acids. The CDR3 nucleotides read TGTGCCAGCAGTGAAGAGGAGGCGGGGATGGGATTTAATGAAAAACTGTTTTTT. Protein sequence: CASSEEEAGMGFNEKLFF.

This chain joins TRBV6-5 and TRBJ2-7; 7 bases line up with TRBD1. The CDR3 length is 14 residues. Unmatched junction bases numbered 11, after V lost 5 bases and J lost 7 bases. Germline assignment: CDR1 MNHEY and CDR2 SVGAGI. The CDR3 DNA sequence: TGTGCCAGCAGTCTCACAGGGGTTGGGGATGAGCAGTACTTC. Its translation is CASSLTGVGDEQYF.

The chain employs TRBV27 and TRBJ2-7; TRBD2 is a possible D gene (6 bases). Germline V gene data show CDR1 as MNHEY and CDR2 as SMNVEV (reference sequence). This CDR3 is built from 15 residues. Trimming pared 8 bases from V and 7 bases from J, leaving 24 bases between. CDR3 protein: CASLRGGDSPREQYF. The DNA of the CDR3 is TGTGCCAGCCTTAGAGGAGGGGACTCCCCCAGGGAGCAGTACTTC.

The J gene is TRBJ1-5, the V gene TRBV7-8; perhaps TRBD1 as D (5 bases). This CDR3 region has 15 residues. Germline CDR1 is SGHVS and CDR2 is FQNEAQ. Trimming took 3 bases from V and 2 from J, leaving 11 bases between them. CDR3 sequence reads: CASSLGQPGNQPQHF. CDR3 coding DNA: TGTGCCAGCAGCTTGGGGCAGCCCGGCAATCAGCCCCAGCATTTT.

V usage is TRBV28 and J usage is TRBJ1-3; D uncertain. V lost 7 bases, J lost 2 bases, and 6 bases lay in between. Germline CDR1 MDHEN, CDR2 SYDVKM. This CDR3 is built from 12 residues. CDR3 in DNA: TGTGCCAGCAATGAGGCTGGAAACACCATATATTTT. Residues: CASNEAGNTIYF.

The rearrangement links TRBV28 to TRBJ2-3; tentatively, D is TRBD2 (6 bases). Trimming took off 8 bases at V and 6 bases at J, with 9 bases between the two ends. Germline loops: CDR1 MDHEN, CDR2 SYDVKM. The CDR3 contains 11 residues. The DNA of the CDR3 is TGTGCCAGCGGAGGGGTGGATACGCAGTATTTT. This translates into CASGGVDTQYF. Full variable domain (rest looked up from reference TRBV28 and TRBJ2-3): DVKVTQSSRYLVKRTGEKVFLECVQDMDHENMFWYRQDPGLGLRLIYFSYDVKMKEKGDIPEGYSVSREKKERFSLILESASTNQTSMYLCASGGVDTQYFGPGTRLTVL.

A word on this clone: The DNA is omitted, as the CDR3 cannot be located on it reliably, and the CDR3 follows TCRdb's listing. The chain joins TRBV28 to TRBJ2-1; the table's TRBD2 call for D was not verified on the DNA. The CDR3 extends over 13 residues, inclusive of both ends. Germline assignment: CDR1 MDHEN and CDR2 SYDVKM. The CDR3 is CASSSSGSDEQFF.

The V call is TRBV6-5, the J call TRBJ2-3; D is uncertain. Between the trimmed V and J ends, which lost 6 bases and 3 bases, there was a span of 7 bases. The germline CDR1 and CDR2 sequences are MNHEY and SVGAGI. This CDR3 is built from 12 residues. The DNA of the CDR3 is TGTGCCAGCAGCCTAGATACAGATACGCAGTATTTT. This sequence encodes CASSLDTDTQYF.

This rearrangement joins TRBV28 to TRBJ1-1; 7 bases line up with TRBD1. Germline V lookup: CDR1 MDHEN, CDR2 SYDVKM. V shed 5 bases and J 2 bases; nucleotides not matched to a gene: 8. The CDR3 has 15 residues. The CDR3 DNA reads TGTGCCAGCAGTAGGGGATCAGGGGGTAACACTGAAGCTTTCTTT. It is translated as CASSRGSGGNTEAFF.

This clone was detected only a few times. V usage is TRBV3-1 (or the pseudogene TRBV3-2) and J usage is TRBJ2-3; D remains unclear. V shed 0 bases and J shed 7 bases, with 5 bases lying between them. The CDR3 has 12 amino acids. Germline V gene sequence: CDR1 LGHDT, CDR2 YNNKEL (reference sequence). The CDR3 loop is CASSQDSNTQYF. CDR3 nucleotide sequence: TGTGCCAGCAGCCAAGACAGTAATACGCAGTATTTT.

This clone has just a few counts. The chain links TRBV10-1 to TRBJ2-7; 9 positions agree with TRBD2. Germline V gene lookup returns CDR1 WNHNN and CDR2 SYGVQD (reference sequence). CDR3 length equals 14 residues. V was pared by 7 bases and J by 2 bases, with 6 bases of the junction left unmatched. The CDR3 DNA is TGCGCCAGCATGCTAGCGGGGCTAGCCTACGAGCAGTACTTC. Translating gives CASMLAGLAYEQYF.

This rearrangement joins TRBV5-6 to TRBJ2-7, with TRBD2 matching 10 bases. Trimming cost V 5 bases and J 3 bases; bases outside gene matches: 5. This CDR3 has 14 residues. Germline CDR1 is SGHDT and CDR2 is YYEEEE. CDR3 bases: TGTGCCAGCAGTTCACTAGCGGGGTTCTACGAGCAGTACTTC. This sequence encodes CASSSLAGFYEQYF.

The chain recombines TRBV29-1 with TRBJ2-3; D is perhaps TRBD2 (5 bases). V lost 6 bases to trimming and J lost 4 bases, with 17 bases between them. The CDR3 consists of 14 residues. Germline V gene data show CDR1 as SQVTM and CDR2 as ANQGSEA. For the CDR3, the DNA is TGCAGCGTACGAGCAGAAGCGGTAGCAGATACGCAGTATTTT. It is translated as CSVRAEAVADTQYF.

The chain carries TRBV30 and TRBJ2-1; 7 positions match TRBD2. Germline CDR1 GTSNPN, CDR2 SVGIG (reference sequence). The V and J ends lost 2 bases and 4 bases, in that order; junction bases with no gene match: 5. The CDR3 has 14 amino acids. CDR3 protein: CAWSSGATYNEQFF. Here the CDR3 DNA reads TGTGCCTGGAGTAGCGGGGCTACATACAATGAGCAGTTCTTC.

This clone was detected once. This rearrangement joins TRBV6-5 to TRBJ2-7; 10 bases align to TRBD2. Germline loops: CDR1 MNHEY, CDR2 SVGAGI. Trimming at V came to 8 bases and at J to 2 bases, leaving 6 bases not matched to a gene. The CDR3 extends over 14 amino acids. The DNA of the CDR3 is TGTGCCAGCGGACCTAGCGGGGGAACCTACGAGCAGTACTTC. Translated, it gives CASGPSGGTYEQYF.

V gene TRBV4-1 combines with J gene TRBJ2-6; 8 positions match TRBD1. The length of the CDR3 is 18 residues. After removal of 6 bases from V and 5 bases from J, the junction contained 15 bases not matched to a gene. CDR1 is MGHRA, CDR2 YSYEKL, per germline. The CDR3 region is CASSSRPRGLDRANVLTF. The CDR3 region has the DNA TGCGCCAGCAGTTCCCGACCCAGGGGGCTAGACCGGGCCAACGTCCTGACTTTC.

This clone came up a few times. V usage is TRBV7-9 and J usage is TRBJ1-6; maybe TRBD1 (5 bases). CDR1 is SEHNR, CDR2 FQNEAQ, per germline (reference sequence). The V end lost 7 bases, the J end lost 5 bases, and 18 bases lay between the germline ends. CDR3 length equals 16 residues. The CDR3 sequence is CASKASSLGDNSPLHF. For the CDR3, the DNA is TGTGCCAGCAAGGCAAGCAGCCTAGGGGATAATTCACCCCTCCACTTT.

The rearrangement uses TRBV9 and TRBJ2-1; 11 bases are a match to TRBD2. Germline V gives CDR1 SGDLS, CDR2 YYNGEE. This CDR3 comprises 15 residues. J lost 8 bases, V lost 2 bases, and 6 bases had no gene match. CDR3 DNA: TGTGCCAGCAGCGTTACTAGCGGGGGAGGCTATGAGCAGTTCTTC. It encodes CASSVTSGGGYEQFF.

The CDR3 DNA reads as TGCGCCAGCAGCTTCGTAGCGGGGGGGCCGGGAGATACGCAGTATTTT. It codes for CASSFVAGGPGDTQYF. V usage is TRBV5-1 and J usage is TRBJ2-3, with 11 bases aligning to TRBD2. This CDR3 contains 16 residues. Trimming removed 2 bases from V and 5 bases from J; junction bases left unmatched: 7. Germline V gene lookup returns CDR1 SGHRS and CDR2 YFSETQ. The whole variable domain, remainder taken from reference TRBV5-1 and TRBJ2-3, is KAGVTQTPRYLIKTRGQQVTLSCSPISGHRSVSWYQQTPGQGLQFLFEYFSETQRNKGNFPGRFSGRQFSNSRSEMNVSTLELGDSALYLCASSFVAGGPGDTQYFGPGTRLTVL.

The chain has TRBV28 and TRBJ1-2; no definite D call. CDR1 MDHEN and CDR2 SYDVKM come from the germline V gene. There are 15 residues in the CDR3. Deletions cut 3 bases from V and 4 bases from J, with 15 bases between. The CDR3 here is CASSLAVAARYGYTF. The CDR3 DNA is TGTGCCAGCAGTTTGGCGGTAGCGGCTCGCTATGGCTACACCTTC.

The V call is TRBV3-1 (or the pseudogene TRBV3-2), the J call TRBJ2-4; D is possibly TRBD2 (5 bases). CDR1 and CDR2 (germline): LGHDT, YNNKEL (reference sequence). The CDR3 covers 14 residues. Deletions cut 4 bases from V and 9 bases from J, with 16 bases between. This chain's CDR3 is CASSRPPEDVIQYF. CDR3 in DNA: TGTGCCAGCAGCCGACCGCCGGAGGATGTCATTCAGTACTTC.

The chain carries TRBV28 and TRBJ1-3, with TRBD1 identical over 7 bases. The CDR3 consists of 16 residues. V lost 5 bases, J lost 7 bases, and 14 bases stayed unmatched. The germline gives CDR1 MDHEN, CDR2 SYDVKM. CDR3 nucleotide sequence: TGTGCCAGCAGTCCCCCAGGCTTTAGGGGGCGTAACACCATATATTTT. This gives the protein CASSPPGFRGRNTIYF. The whole variable domain, remainder taken from reference TRBV28 and TRBJ1-3, is DVKVTQSSRYLVKRTGEKVFLECVQDMDHENMFWYRQDPGLGLRLIYFSYDVKMKEKGDIPEGYSVSREKKERFSLILESASTNQTSMYLCASSPPGFRGRNTIYFGEGSWLTVV.